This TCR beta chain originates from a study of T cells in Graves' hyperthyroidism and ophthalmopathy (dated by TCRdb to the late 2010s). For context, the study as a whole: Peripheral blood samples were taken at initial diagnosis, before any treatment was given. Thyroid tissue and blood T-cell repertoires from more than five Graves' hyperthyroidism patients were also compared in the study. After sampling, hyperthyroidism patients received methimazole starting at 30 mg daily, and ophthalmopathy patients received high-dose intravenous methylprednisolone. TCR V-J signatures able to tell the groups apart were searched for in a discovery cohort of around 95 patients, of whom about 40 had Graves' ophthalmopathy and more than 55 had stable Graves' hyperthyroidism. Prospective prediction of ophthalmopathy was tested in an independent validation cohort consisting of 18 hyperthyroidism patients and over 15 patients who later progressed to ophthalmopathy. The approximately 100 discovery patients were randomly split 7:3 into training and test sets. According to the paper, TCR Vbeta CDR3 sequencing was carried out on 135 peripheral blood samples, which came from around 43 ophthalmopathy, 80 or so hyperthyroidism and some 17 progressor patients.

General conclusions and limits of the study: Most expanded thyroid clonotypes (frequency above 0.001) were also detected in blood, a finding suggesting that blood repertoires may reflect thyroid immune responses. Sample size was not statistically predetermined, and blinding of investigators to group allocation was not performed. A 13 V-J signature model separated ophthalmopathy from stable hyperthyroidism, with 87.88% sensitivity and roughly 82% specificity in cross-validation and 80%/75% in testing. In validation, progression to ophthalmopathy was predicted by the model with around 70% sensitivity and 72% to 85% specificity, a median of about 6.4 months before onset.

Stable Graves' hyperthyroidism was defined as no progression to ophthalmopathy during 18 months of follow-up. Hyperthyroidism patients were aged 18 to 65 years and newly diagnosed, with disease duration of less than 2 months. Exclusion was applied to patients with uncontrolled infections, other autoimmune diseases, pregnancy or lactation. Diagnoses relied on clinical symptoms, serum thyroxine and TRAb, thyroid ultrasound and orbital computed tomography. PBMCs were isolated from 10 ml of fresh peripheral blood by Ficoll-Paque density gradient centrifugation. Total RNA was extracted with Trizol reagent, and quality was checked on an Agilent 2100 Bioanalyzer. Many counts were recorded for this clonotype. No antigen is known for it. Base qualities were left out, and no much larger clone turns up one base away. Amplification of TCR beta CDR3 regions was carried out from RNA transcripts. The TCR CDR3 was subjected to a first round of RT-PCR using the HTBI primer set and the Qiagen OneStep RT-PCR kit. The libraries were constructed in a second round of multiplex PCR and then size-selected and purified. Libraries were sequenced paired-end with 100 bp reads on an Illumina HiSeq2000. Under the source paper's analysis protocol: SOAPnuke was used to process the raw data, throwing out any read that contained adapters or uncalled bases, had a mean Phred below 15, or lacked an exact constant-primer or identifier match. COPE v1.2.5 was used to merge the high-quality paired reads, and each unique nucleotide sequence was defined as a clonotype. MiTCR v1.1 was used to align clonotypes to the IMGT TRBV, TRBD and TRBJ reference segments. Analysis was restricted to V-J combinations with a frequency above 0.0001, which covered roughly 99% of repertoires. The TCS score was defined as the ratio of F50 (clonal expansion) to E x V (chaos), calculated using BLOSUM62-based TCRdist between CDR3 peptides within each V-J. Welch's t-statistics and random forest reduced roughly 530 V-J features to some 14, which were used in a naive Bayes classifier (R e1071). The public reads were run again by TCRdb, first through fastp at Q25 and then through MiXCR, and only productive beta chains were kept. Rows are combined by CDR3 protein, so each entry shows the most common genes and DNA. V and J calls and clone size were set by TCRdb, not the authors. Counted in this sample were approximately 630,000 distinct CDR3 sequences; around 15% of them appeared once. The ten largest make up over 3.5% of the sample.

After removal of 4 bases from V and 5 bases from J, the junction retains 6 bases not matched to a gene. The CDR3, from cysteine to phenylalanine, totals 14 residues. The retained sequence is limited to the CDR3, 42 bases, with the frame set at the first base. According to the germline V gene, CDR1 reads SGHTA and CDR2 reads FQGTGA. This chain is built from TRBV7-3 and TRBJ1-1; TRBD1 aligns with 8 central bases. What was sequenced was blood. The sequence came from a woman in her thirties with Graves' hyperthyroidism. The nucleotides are TGTGCCAGCAGCTCCAGGGGGCGCGAAACTGAAGCTTTCTTT. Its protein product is CASSSRGRETEAFF.